These 21 T cell receptor beta chains came from one sample sequenced in a study of cytomegalovirus exposure and HLA in healthy donors. 60 Vbeta and 13 Jbeta primers were used in PCR. Clones were read by immunoSEQ multiplex PCR, and TCRdb kept only the in-frame ones, dropping some. Among fewer than 200,000 clones listed, 87% were seen once. The sequenced sample consisted of PBMCs. All receptors derive from a boy between 2 and 10 years old in good health and CMV-seronegative.

The CDR3 protein is CASSYLTDTQYF. In DNA form, the CDR3 reads TGTGCCAGCAGTTATTTAACAGATACGCAGTATTTT. The V and J genes are TRBV6-5 and TRBJ2-3, with unresolved D. Germline V gives CDR1 MNHEY, CDR2 SVGAGI. This CDR3 is 12 amino acids long. The V end lost 3 bases, the J end lost 3 bases, and 4 bases lay between the germline ends.

The chain joins TRBV5-1 to TRBJ2-1; no clear D. Germline V gene lookup returns CDR1 SGHRS and CDR2 YFSETQ. This CDR3 is built from 12 residues. V was clipped by 0 bases and J by 12 bases, with 10 bases between them. The CDR3 region is CASSLGVAVQFF. The CDR3 DNA follows: TGCGCCAGCAGCTTGGGGGTAGCAGTGCAGTTCTTC. The variable domain in full, with the rest retrieved from reference TRBV5-1 and TRBJ2-1, is KAGVTQTPRYLIKTRGQQVTLSCSPISGHRSVSWYQQTPGQGLQFLFEYFSETQRNKGNFPGRFSGRQFSNSRSEMNVSTLELGDSALYLCASSLGVAVQFFGPGTRLTVL.

V and J are TRBV30 and TRBJ1-5, with 8 positions matching TRBD1. CDR1 and CDR2 (germline): GTSNPN, SVGIG (reference sequence). The V and J ends lost 0 bases and 4 bases, in that order; junction bases with no gene match: 8. The CDR3 extends over 16 amino acids. The CDR3 loop is CAWSVNRGQANQPQHF. CDR3 DNA: TGTGCCTGGAGTGTAAATAGGGGACAGGCAAATCAGCCCCAGCATTTT.

The CDR3 coding sequence is TGTGCCAGCAGTTACTCGCGTGAGACAGCTGGCTACACCTTC. Translated: CASSYSRETAGYTF. The chain joins TRBV6-5 to TRBJ1-2; possible D gene TRBD1, 5 bases. Germline V CDR1 and CDR2: MNHEY, SVGAGI. Deletions cut 0 bases from V and 7 bases from J, with 12 bases between. This CDR3 has 14 amino acids.

This clone came up a few times. The chain combines TRBV6-5 with TRBJ1-6; maybe TRBD1 (5 bases). The CDR3 length is 16 residues. Trimming shortened V by 2 bases and J by 4 bases, and 12 bases separated the two germline ends. The germline V gene encodes CDR1 MNHEY and CDR2 SVGAGI. For the CDR3, the DNA is TGTGCCAGCAGTTACCGGCCCGACAGTTATAATTCACCCCTCCACTTT. The encoded protein is CASSYRPDSYNSPLHF.

This chain joins TRBV5-1 and TRBJ1-1; no clear D. The CDR3 sequence is 15 residues long. Trimming cost V 4 bases and J 1 base, with 14 bases left between them. Germline V lookup: CDR1 SGHRS, CDR2 YFSETQ. The CDR3 reads CASSPGWQKNTEAFF. DNA for the CDR3: TGCGCCAGCAGCCCGGGATGGCAGAAGAACACTGAAGCTTTCTTT.

This clone has a single count. The CDR3 DNA reads as TGTGCCGCCAGGGGGGATCAGGGGTTCGACGAGCAGTACTTC. Translating gives CAARGDQGFDEQYF. V usage is TRBV10-3 and J usage is TRBJ2-7; D perhaps matches TRBD1 (7 bases). CDR1 ENHRY and CDR2 SYGVKD come from the germline V gene. Trimming shortened V by 11 bases and J by 5 bases, and 22 bases separated the two germline ends. The CDR3 spans 14 residues.

The chain employs TRBV7-9 and TRBJ1-4; 7 positions match TRBD1. J gave up 8 bases and V 2 bases, and 11 bases lay outside the gene matches. Germline-derived CDR1 and CDR2 are SEHNR and FQNEAQ (reference sequence). This CDR3 contains 16 residues. CDR3 sequence reads: CASSLRGGGGREKLFF. The CDR3 DNA reads TGTGCCAGCAGCTTACGCGGAGGGGGCGGTAGGGAAAAACTGTTTTTT.

The CDR3 reads CASSRTSGGSDTQYF. The CDR3 nucleotides are TGTGCCAGCAGCCGCACTAGCGGTGGGTCAGATACGCAGTATTTT. The J gene is TRBJ2-3, the V gene TRBV11-3; the match to TRBD2 covers 8 bases. Germline assignment: CDR1 SGHNT and CDR2 YENEEA. The CDR3 extends over 15 amino acids. The V and J ends lost 5 bases and 4 bases, in that order; junction bases with no gene match: 8.

The chain has TRBV4-1 and TRBJ1-2; D unclear. V was clipped by 2 bases and J by 5 bases, with 18 bases between them. Germline CDR1 is MGHRA and CDR2 is YSYEKL. The CDR3 has 16 residues. The CDR3 DNA reads as TGCGCCAGCAGCCAAACGACTGATGGGGAGCCATATGGCTACACCTTC. Protein sequence: CASSQTTDGEPYGYTF.

V and J are TRBV19 and TRBJ2-1; TRBD2 aligns across 12 bases. Germline lookup yields CDR1 LNHDA and CDR2 SQIVND (reference sequence). This CDR3 contains 14 residues. With 5 bases clipped from V and 7 bases from J, the junction kept 3 bases outside the gene matches. CDR3 residues: CASSWTSGTNEQFF. DNA for the CDR3: TGTGCCAGTAGTTGGACTAGCGGGACGAATGAGCAGTTCTTC.

The chain employs TRBV19 and TRBJ1-1; D is ambiguous. Germline V gives CDR1 LNHDA, CDR2 SQIVND (reference sequence). V lost 3 bases and J lost 4, with 6 bases in between. This CDR3 has 12 amino acids. Here the CDR3 reads CASSIQATEAFF. CDR3 in DNA: TGTGCCAGTAGTATCCAGGCCACTGAAGCTTTCTTT.

V and J are TRBV27 and TRBJ1-1, with 9 nucleotides matching TRBD1. Losses at the gene ends were 5 bases for V and 4 bases for J; bases not matched to a gene: 5. From germline, CDR1 is MNHEY and CDR2 SMNVEV (reference sequence). The CDR3 has 14 amino acids. Written as DNA, the CDR3 is TGTGCCAGCAGTCTGGGACAGGGTTTCACTGAAGCTTTCTTT. It yields the protein CASSLGQGFTEAFF.

The chain couples TRBV7-9 to TRBJ1-4, with D perhaps matching TRBD1 (5 bases). The CDR3 runs to 16 residues. V was pared by 1 base and J by 4 bases, with 13 bases between. The germline V gene has CDR1 SEHNR and CDR2 FQNEAQ (reference sequence). Here the CDR3 reads CASSLVGVRDNEKLFF. CDR3 nucleotides: TGTGCCAGCAGCTTAGTAGGGGTCCGAGATAATGAAAAACTGTTTTTT.

This rearrangement joins TRBV30 to TRBJ2-7, with D perhaps TRBD2 (6 bases). CDR1 and CDR2 from the germline V gene are GTSNPN and SVGIG (reference sequence). V was cut by 0 bases and J by 0 bases, with 12 bases left in between. The CDR3 spans 15 residues. CDR3 loop: CAWSVDSGSSYEQYF. CDR3 DNA sequence: TGTGCCTGGAGTGTGGATAGCGGTAGCTCCTACGAGCAGTACTTC.

The gene calls are TRBV5-1 and TRBJ2-1, with TRBD1 matching over 10 bases. Trimming at V came to 6 bases and at J to 9 bases, leaving 12 bases not matched to a gene. The CDR3 is made up of 15 amino acids. Germline lookup yields CDR1 SGHRS and CDR2 YFSETQ. CDR3 sequence (DNA): TGCGCCAGCACCTTAGAGACAGGGGGCTTGGGTGAGCAGTTCTTC. As protein: CASTLETGGLGEQFF.

CDR3 nucleotides: TGCGCCAGCAGCGCTAACACGGGACAGCCCTACGAGCAGTACTTC. It yields the protein CASSANTGQPYEQYF. The genes are TRBV5-1 and TRBJ2-5; TRBD1 agrees at 7 bases. Matching the DNA end better, TRBJ2-7 makes the J call doubtful. CDR1 is SGHRS and CDR2 is YFSETQ in the germline V gene. The CDR3 loop spans 15 amino acids.

V usage is TRBV28 and J usage is TRBJ1-5, with D perhaps matching TRBD1 (5 bases). The germline V and J ends were trimmed by 7 bases and 0 bases, with 16 bases remaining between them. The CDR3 runs to 16 residues. CDR1 MDHEN and CDR2 SYDVKM come from the germline V gene. The chain's CDR3 is CASKAVRDYSNQPQHF. The CDR3 nucleotides are TGTGCCAGCAAGGCCGTCAGGGATTATAGCAATCAGCCCCAGCATTTT. Filled out from reference TRBV28 and TRBJ1-5, the complete variable domain reads DVKVTQSSRYLVKRTGEKVFLECVQDMDHENMFWYRQDPGLGLRLIYFSYDVKMKEKGDIPEGYSVSREKKERFSLILESASTNQTSMYLCASKAVRDYSNQPQHFGDGTRLSIL.

The chain couples TRBV9 to TRBJ2-3, with TRBD1 matching over 10 bases. The CDR3 sequence is 16 residues long. Trimming took 3 bases from V and 0 from J; bases not matched to a gene: 4. Germline V gene lookup returns CDR1 SGDLS and CDR2 YYNGEE. In DNA form, the CDR3 reads TGTGCCAGCAGCGGTGGACAGGGGGTGAGCACAGATACGCAGTATTTT. It encodes CASSGGQGVSTDTQYF.

This sequence joins TRBV15 and TRBJ2-3, with 12 bases matching TRBD2. Germline lookup yields CDR1 LNHNV and CDR2 YYDKDF (reference sequence). There are 15 residues in the CDR3. Trimming at V came to 9 bases and at J to 0 bases, leaving 4 bases not matched to a gene. CDR3 DNA sequence: TGTGCCACACGACTAGCGGGAGATAGCACAGATACGCAGTATTTT. Its protein product is CATRLAGDSTDTQYF.

V is TRBV25-1 and J is TRBJ1-6, with TRBD1 matching over 11 bases. V dropped 3 bases and J dropped 8; count of bases not matched to a gene: 0. Per the germline V gene, CDR1 is MGHDK and CDR2 is SYGVNS. The CDR3 contains 14 residues. The DNA of the CDR3 is TGTGCCAGCAGTGAGGACAGGGGGCATTCACCCCTCCACTTT. It specifies CASSEDRGHSPLHF.